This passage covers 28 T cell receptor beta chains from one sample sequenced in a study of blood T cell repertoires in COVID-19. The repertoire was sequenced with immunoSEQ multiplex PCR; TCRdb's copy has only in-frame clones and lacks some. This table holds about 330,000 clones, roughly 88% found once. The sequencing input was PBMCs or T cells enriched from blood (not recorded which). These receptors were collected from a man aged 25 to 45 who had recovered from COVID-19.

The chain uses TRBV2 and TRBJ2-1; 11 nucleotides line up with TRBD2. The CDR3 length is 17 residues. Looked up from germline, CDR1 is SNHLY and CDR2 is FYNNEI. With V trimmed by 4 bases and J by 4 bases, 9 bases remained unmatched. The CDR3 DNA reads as TGTGCCAGCAGTGTGGCTAGCGGGGGGTTAGGTTACAATGAGCAGTTCTTC. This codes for CASSVASGGLGYNEQFF. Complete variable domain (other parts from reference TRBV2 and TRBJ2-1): EPEVTQTPSHQVTQMGQEVILRCVPISNHLYFYWYRQILGQKVEFLVSFYNNEISEKSEIFDDQFSVERPDGSNFTLKIRSTKLEDSAMYFCASSVASGGLGYNEQFFGPGTRLTVL.

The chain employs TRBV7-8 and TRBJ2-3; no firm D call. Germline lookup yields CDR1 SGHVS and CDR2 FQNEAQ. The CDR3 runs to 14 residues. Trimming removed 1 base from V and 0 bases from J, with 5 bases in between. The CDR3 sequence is CASSLVQSTDTQYF. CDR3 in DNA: TGTGCCAGCAGCTTAGTCCAGAGCACAGATACGCAGTATTTT.

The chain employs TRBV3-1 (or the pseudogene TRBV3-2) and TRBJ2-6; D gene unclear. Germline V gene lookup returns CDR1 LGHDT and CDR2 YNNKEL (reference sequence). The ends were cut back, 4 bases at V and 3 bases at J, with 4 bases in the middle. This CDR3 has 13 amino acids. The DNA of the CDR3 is TGTGCCAGCAGCCTTTATGGGGCCAACGTCCTGACTTTC. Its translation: CASSLYGANVLTF.

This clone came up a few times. CDR3 DNA sequence: TGTGCCAGCTCACCGGGCCAGGGGGCGCCGGTTTCGGCTAATGAAAAACTGTTTTTT. Its protein product is CASSPGQGAPVSANEKLFF. The chain uses TRBV18 and TRBJ1-4, with 8 positions matching TRBD1. CDR1 and CDR2 (germline): KGHSH, LQKENI. The CDR3 consists of 19 residues. V lost 3 bases to trimming and J lost 3 bases; unmatched junction nucleotides: 15.

In DNA form, the CDR3 reads TGTGCCAGCAGCTGGGGCTTGCGCTACACCTTC. Its translation is CASSWGLRYTF. The chain uses TRBV5-8 and TRBJ1-2, with a possible D match to TRBD1 (5 bases). The CDR3 consists of 11 residues. V was trimmed by 3 bases and J by 9 bases, leaving 9 bases between them. Germline lookup yields CDR1 SGHTS and CDR2 YDEGEE.

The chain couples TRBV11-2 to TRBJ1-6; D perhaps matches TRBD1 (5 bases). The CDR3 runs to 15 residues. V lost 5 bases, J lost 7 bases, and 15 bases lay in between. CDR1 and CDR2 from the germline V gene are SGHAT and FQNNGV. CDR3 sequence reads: CASSPGDSFNSPLHF. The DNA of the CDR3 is TGTGCCAGCAGCCCAGGCGACAGCTTCAATTCACCCCTCCACTTT.

CDR3 sequence reads: CASSHPGQGAEAFF. The DNA for the CDR3 is TGCGCCAGCAGCCACCCCGGACAGGGCGCTGAAGCTTTCTTT. The rearrangement joins TRBV4-1 to TRBJ1-1; TRBD1 aligns across 8 bases. This CDR3 is 14 amino acids long. The germline gives CDR1 MGHRA, CDR2 YSYEKL. Trimming took 3 bases from V and 6 from J; bases not matched to a gene: 6.

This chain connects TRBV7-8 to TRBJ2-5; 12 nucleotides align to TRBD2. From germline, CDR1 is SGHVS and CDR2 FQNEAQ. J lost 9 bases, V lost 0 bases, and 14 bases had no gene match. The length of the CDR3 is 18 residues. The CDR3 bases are TGTGCCAGCAGCTTAGCACTAGCGGGGGGCCTCAAGGGGGTGGCCCAGTACTTC. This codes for CASSLALAGGLKGVAQYF. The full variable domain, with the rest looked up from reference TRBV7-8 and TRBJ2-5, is GAGVSQSPRYKVAKRGQDVALRCDPISGHVSLFWYQQALGQGPEFLTYFQNEAQLDKSGLPSDRFFAERPEGSVSTLKIQRTQQEDSAVYLCASSLALAGGLKGVAQYFGPGTRLLVL.

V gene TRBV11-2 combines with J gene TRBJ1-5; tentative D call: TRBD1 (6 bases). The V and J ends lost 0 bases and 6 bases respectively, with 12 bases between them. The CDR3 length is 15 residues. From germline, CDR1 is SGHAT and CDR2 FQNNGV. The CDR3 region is CASSLDLGGAQPQHF. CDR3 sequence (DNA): TGTGCCAGCAGCTTAGATCTGGGGGGGGCTCAGCCCCAGCATTTT.

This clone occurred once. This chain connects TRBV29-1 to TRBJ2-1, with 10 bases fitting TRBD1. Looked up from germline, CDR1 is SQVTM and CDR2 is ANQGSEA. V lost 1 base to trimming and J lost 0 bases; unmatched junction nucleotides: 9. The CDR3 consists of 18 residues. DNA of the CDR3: TGCAGCGTTGAAGGATTTCCGGGACAGGGGAGCTCCTACAATGAGCAGTTCTTC. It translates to CSVEGFPGQGSSYNEQFF.

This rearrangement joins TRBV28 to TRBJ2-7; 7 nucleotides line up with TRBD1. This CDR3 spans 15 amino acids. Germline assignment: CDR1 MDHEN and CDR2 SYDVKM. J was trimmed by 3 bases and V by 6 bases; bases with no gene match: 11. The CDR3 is CASRLQGQPHYEQYF. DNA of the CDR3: TGTGCCAGCAGACTTCAGGGACAGCCCCACTACGAGCAGTACTTC. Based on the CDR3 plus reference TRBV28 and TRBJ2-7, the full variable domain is DVKVTQSSRYLVKRTGEKVFLECVQDMDHENMFWYRQDPGLGLRLIYFSYDVKMKEKGDIPEGYSVSREKKERFSLILESASTNQTSMYLCASRLQGQPHYEQYFGPGTRLTVT.

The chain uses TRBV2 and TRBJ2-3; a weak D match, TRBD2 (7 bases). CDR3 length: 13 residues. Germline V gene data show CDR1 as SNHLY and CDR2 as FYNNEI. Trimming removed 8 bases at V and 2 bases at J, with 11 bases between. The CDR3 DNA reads TGTGCCAGCGGGGGGGCGAACACAGATACGCAGTATTTT. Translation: CASGGANTDTQYF. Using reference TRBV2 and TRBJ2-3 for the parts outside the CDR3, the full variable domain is EPEVTQTPSHQVTQMGQEVILRCVPISNHLYFYWYRQILGQKVEFLVSFYNNEISEKSEIFDDQFSVERPDGSNFTLKIRSTKLEDSAMYFCASGGANTDTQYFGPGTRLTVL.

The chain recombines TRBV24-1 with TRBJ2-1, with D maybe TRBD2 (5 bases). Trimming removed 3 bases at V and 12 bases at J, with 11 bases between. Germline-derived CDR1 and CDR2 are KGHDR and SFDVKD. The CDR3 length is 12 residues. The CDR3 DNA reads TGTGCCACCAGTGATCGAGGGCTCGGGCAGTTCTTC. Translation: CATSDRGLGQFF.

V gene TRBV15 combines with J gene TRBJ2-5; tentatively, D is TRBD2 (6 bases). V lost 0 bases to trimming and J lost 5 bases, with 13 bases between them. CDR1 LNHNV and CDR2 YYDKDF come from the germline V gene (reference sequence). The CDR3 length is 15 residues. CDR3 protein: CATSRDRGAGETQYF. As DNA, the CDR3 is TGTGCCACCAGCAGAGATCGGGGCGCGGGGGAGACCCAGTACTTC.

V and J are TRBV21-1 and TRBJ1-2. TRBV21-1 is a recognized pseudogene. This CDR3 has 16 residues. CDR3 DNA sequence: TGTGCCAGCAGCAACTCCCCGCGGGGGCCTTGCTATGGCTACACCTTC. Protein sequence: CASSNSPRGPCYGYTF.

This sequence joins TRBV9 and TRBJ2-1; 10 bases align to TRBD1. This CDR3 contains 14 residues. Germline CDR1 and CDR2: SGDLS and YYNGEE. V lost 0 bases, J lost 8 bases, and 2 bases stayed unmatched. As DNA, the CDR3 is TGTGCCAGCAGCGTAGGGGACAGGGGCCATGAGCAGTTCTTC. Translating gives CASSVGDRGHEQFF.

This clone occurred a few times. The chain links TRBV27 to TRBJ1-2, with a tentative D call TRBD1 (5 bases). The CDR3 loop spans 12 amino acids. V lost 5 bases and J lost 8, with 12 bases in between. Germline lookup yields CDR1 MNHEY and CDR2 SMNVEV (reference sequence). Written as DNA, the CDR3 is TGTGCCAGCAGTCCTGGGGAGGGGGGCTACACCTTC. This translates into CASSPGEGGYTF.

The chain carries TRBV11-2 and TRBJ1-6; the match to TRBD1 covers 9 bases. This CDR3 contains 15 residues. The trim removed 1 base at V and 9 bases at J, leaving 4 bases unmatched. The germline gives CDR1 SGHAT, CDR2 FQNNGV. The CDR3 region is CASSLVGQGSSPLHF. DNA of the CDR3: TGTGCCAGCAGCTTAGTGGGACAGGGAAGTTCACCCCTCCACTTT.

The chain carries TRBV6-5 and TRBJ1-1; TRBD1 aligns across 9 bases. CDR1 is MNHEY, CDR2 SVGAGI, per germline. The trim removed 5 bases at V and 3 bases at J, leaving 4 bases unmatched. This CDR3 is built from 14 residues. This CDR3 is CASSQTGGHTEAFF. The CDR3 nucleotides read TGTGCCAGCAGTCAAACAGGGGGCCACACTGAAGCTTTCTTT.

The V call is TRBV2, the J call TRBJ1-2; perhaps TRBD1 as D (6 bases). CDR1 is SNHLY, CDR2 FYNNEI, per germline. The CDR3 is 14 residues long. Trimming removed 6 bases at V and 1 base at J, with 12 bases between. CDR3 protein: CASSADRSNYGYTF. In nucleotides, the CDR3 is TGTGCCAGCAGCGCCGACAGGAGTAACTATGGCTACACCTTC. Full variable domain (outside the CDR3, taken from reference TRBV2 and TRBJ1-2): EPEVTQTPSHQVTQMGQEVILRCVPISNHLYFYWYRQILGQKVEFLVSFYNNEISEKSEIFDDQFSVERPDGSNFTLKIRSTKLEDSAMYFCASSADRSNYGYTFGSGTRLTVV.

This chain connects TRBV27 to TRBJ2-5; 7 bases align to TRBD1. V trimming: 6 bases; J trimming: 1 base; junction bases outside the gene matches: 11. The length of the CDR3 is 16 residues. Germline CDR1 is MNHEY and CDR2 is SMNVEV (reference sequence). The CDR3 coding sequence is TGTGCCAGCAGCTATACATACAGGGGCCCCCAAGAGACCCAGTACTTC. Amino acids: CASSYTYRGPQETQYF.

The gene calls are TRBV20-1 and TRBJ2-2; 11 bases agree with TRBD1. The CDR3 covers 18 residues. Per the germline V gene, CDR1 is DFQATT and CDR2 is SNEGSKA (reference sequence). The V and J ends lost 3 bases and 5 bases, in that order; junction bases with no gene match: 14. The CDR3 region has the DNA TGCAGTGCTAGTTCTATCCCGGGACAGGGGGATTTGACCGGGGAGCTGTTTTTT. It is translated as CSASSIPGQGDLTGELFF.

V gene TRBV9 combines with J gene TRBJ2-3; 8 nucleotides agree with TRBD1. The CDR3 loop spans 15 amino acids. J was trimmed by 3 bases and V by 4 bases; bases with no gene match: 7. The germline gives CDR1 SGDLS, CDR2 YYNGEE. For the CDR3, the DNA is TGTGCCAGCAGCTTTCGGACAGGGTCAACAGATACGCAGTATTTT. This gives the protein CASSFRTGSTDTQYF.

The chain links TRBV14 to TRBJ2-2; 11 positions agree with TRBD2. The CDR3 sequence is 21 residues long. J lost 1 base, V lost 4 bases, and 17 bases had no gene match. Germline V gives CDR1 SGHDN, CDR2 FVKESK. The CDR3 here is CASSPRASGGPSNWNTGELFF. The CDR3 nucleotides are TGTGCCAGCAGCCCCCGCGCTAGCGGGGGGCCCTCAAATTGGAACACCGGGGAGCTGTTTTTT.

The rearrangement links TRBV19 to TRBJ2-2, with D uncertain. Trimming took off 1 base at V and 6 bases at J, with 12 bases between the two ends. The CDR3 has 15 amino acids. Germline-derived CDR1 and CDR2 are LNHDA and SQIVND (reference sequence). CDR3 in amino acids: CASSIAGFLSGELFF. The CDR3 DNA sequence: TGTGCCAGTAGTATAGCAGGTTTTTTGTCCGGGGAGCTGTTTTTT. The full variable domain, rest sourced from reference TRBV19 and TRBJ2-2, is DGGITQSPKYLFRKEGQNVTLSCEQNLNHDAMYWYRQDPGQGLRLIYYSQIVNDFQKGDIAEGYSVSREKKESFPLTVTSAQKNPTAFYLCASSIAGFLSGELFFGEGSRLTVL.

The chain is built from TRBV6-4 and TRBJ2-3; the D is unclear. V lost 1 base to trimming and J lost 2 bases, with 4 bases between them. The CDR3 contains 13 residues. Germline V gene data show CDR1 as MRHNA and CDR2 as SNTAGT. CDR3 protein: CASSDLLTDTQYF. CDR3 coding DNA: TGTGCCAGCAGTGACTTACTCACAGATACGCAGTATTTT.

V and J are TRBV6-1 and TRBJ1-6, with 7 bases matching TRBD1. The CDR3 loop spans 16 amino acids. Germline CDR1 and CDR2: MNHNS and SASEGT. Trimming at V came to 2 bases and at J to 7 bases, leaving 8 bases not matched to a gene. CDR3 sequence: CASSERRQGWNSPLHF. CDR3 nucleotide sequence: TGTGCCAGCAGTGAACGGAGACAGGGTTGGAATTCACCCCTCCACTTT.

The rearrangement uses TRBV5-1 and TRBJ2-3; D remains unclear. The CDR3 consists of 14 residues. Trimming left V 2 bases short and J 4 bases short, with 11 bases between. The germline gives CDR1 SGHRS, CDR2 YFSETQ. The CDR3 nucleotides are TGCGCCAGCAGCTTCTCGAGAACAGCAGATACGCAGTATTTT. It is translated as CASSFSRTADTQYF.